This TCR beta chain was retrieved from a study of cytomegalovirus exposure and HLA in healthy donors (dated by TCRdb to 2016 to 2017). Turning to the overall study: In an earlier analysis of around 540 of the donors, roughly 300 Gb of sequence data and approximately 120 million unique TCR beta sequences from 180 million or so T cells were reported. An early release that covered about 640 HLA-typed donors contained approximately 300 gigabases of sequencing data and 75 million to 100 million unique TCR sequences. Of the roughly 420 genotyped donors, 70% to 90% were placed in the genetic ancestry cluster associated with self-reported Caucasian donors. The study aimed to test whether cataloging public T cell receptors could reveal signatures of past pathogen exposure. Using immunosequencing, the study profiled T cell repertoires from 640 or so subjects and related those repertoires to cytomegalovirus serostatus. Along with the approximately 700-subject first cohort, a separate validation cohort of about 110 different subjects was used. The study combined high-throughput TCR immunosequencing, statistical association of individual TCRs with disease status, and machine learning to predict cytomegalovirus infection status. In a later analysis, previously published TCR beta repertoires from roughly 710 donors were re-analyzed and high-resolution HLA genotyping was added so that TCR occurrence patterns could be studied. In the later analysis, no new phenotypic data were used to find candidate immune exposures; instead, reliance was placed on TCR beta sequences and their occurrence across donors. An earlier analysis of approximately 500 of the donors applied high-throughput TCR beta sequencing to assess whether each TCR beta V gene segment acted as functional or pseudogenic. Donor age, sex, ethnicity and CMV serostatus were compiled together with the repertoire data. A later genetic analysis took genome-wide SNP genotypes for about 55% of the roughly 670 donors and used that subset as a discovery cohort. All discovery cohort repertoires had been generated on a single sequencing platform. Both class I and class II loci were covered by HLA typing, at four-digit resolution. Typing coverage differed by locus: A, B, C, DRB1 and DQB1 were typed in about 629-640 donors, DQA1 in 522, DPA1 in around 580, and DPB1 in about 450. Four or five DR-DQ haplotypes were handled as single units for association and clustering because linkage in the cohort was strong. Among about 410 genotyped donors of the cohort, an average of approximately 220,000 unique TCR beta nucleotide sequences was sequenced per donor, of which approximately 19% were non-productive. Broad study findings and their caveats: Compared with the approximately 670-donor mean, donors in an Asian-associated ancestry cluster had fewer N-insertions in productive TCRs, according to a later genetic analysis. Cytomegalovirus status was reported to be diagnosed by the classifier with high specificity and sensitivity in both the original and validation cohorts. When HLA alleles, especially DR and DQ, strongly co-occurred, attributing TCR associations to individual alleles was difficult. A group of highly shared sequence variants was considered likely to be a technical artifact of the sequencing pipeline. Because counts were too low, about 15 rarely observed V segments, including chromosome 9 orphons, were left out of the earlier analysis of some 600 of the donors. An association between a missense DCLRE1C variant and V-gene and J-gene trimming of TCR beta chains was found in a later genetic analysis and replicated in an independent cohort. Some IMGT-functional V segments, including TRBV6-2 and TRBV6-3, could not be distinguished by the 87-base-pair reads and were therefore excluded. The study gave a list of about 170 TCR beta chains associated with cytomegalovirus. Correlated functional status among segregating V segments might reflect linkage disequilibrium, but an unknown experimental factor could not be ruled out. Several of the top co-occurrence clusters appeared to be linked to parvovirus B19, influenza, CMV and Epstein-Barr virus, according to a later analysis. Sequencing depth was assumed to be roughly uniform across donors in the presence/absence analyses, though that assumption may not hold. The only immune exposure information available for the cohort was CMV serostatus. In this cohort, only TCR beta chains were sequenced, and detectable features were limited by the absence of alpha or paired-chain data. A further reported finding was that TCR beta sequences accurately predicted the HLA-A and HLA-B alleles for most subjects in the first cohort. Because some donors lacked HLA typing at each locus, the association tests relied only on the typed subset. Across donors, most TCR sequences were observed very rarely, whereas some public TCRs were present in many individuals. An earlier analysis of approximately 600 of the donors showed that most TCR beta V segments appeared in productive rearrangements either about 90% or about 30% of the time, which broadly matched IMGT annotations. A few of the identified cytomegalovirus-associated TCR beta chains were confirmed in vitro to be specific for cytomegalovirus antigens. The authors suggested that the approach could potentially be extended to other disease states and immunological phenotypes. According to a later analysis, most CMV-associated TCR beta chains appeared to be HLA-restricted, and the HLA associations seemed to be driven largely by CMV exposure. A later analysis found that TCR association rates varied across HLA loci, with DRB1 alleles showing the most associated TCRs and HLA-C alleles the fewest. At a false discovery rate of 0.05, a later analysis linked about 16,000 TCR beta sequences to specific HLA alleles. Compared with equally common non-associated chains, HLA-associated TCR beta chains in a later analysis were more clonally expanded and had lower generation probabilities.

The library relied on the immunoSEQ multiplex PCR assay. For the multiplex PCR, a mixture combining 60 forward primers for TCR Vbeta segments and 13 reverse primers for TCR Jbeta segments was used. The CDR3 region of rearranged TCR beta genes was amplified from genomic DNA with a multiplex PCR assay. Amplified TCR beta libraries were sequenced as 87-base-pair reads on the Illumina HiSeq System. The study's own analysis went as follows. Across the 700 or so repertoires, a later analysis counted about 81 million unique TCR beta chains, approximately 10 million of which were shared by at least two donors. To remove PCR and sequencing errors, raw reads were error-corrected and collapsed into unique sequences using a nearest-neighbor algorithm that merged closely related sequences. CDR3 sequences were aligned to IMGT reference sequences to assign V, D and J gene segments. For a sequence to be retained, a match of at least six nucleotides to both a V gene segment and a J gene segment was required. Rearrangements were called productive when the CDR3 lacked stop codons and stayed in frame with V and J; all others were non-productive. Following IMGT convention, CDR3 was defined as the stretch from the second conserved V-encoded cysteine up to the conserved J-encoded phenylalanine. The earlier analysis of 500 to 600 of the donors excluded sequences that lacked an unambiguous match to a single V gene segment. In an earlier analysis of several hundred of the donors, V segments were called functional above 56.7% productive rearrangements and were called segregating when the between-donor standard deviation exceeded 5%. A statistical classification framework was developed to diagnose cytomegalovirus status using the catalog of TCR beta chain sequences. In a later analysis, TCR nucleotide sequences were compared against IMGT/GENE-DB human TR gene sequences so that V and J genes could be assigned. A later analysis assigned CDR3 sequences and most-parsimonious VDJ recombination scenarios with the TCRdist pipeline. In a later analysis, every TCR beta chain was defined by the combination of its CDR3 amino acid sequence and its V-gene family, and reads without a unique V-gene family were dropped. A later analysis removed roughly 590 highly shared, low-generation-probability nucleotide sequences to deal with suspected cross-contamination and a sequencing artifact. A later analysis calculated a clonal expansion index for each public chain from normalized within-repertoire ranks of inferred template counts. In a later analysis, generation probabilities were computed with a VDJ recombination model fitted to out-of-frame rearrangements, and the resulting probabilities were checked against IGoR. In a later analysis, TCR-TCR, TCR-HLA and TCR-CMV co-occurrence was scored with hypergeometric tests, and a repertoire-size bias correction was applied to TCR pairs. False discovery rates were estimated in a later analysis by permuting HLA or CMV assignments 20 times. In a later analysis, co-occurring TCRs were grouped with DBSCAN, and TCRdist sequence similarity was added when clustering was performed within HLA-allele-positive subsets. For co-occurrence clustering, repertoires with fewer than 30,000 or more than 120,000 public chains were excluded, along with 4 to 6 repertoires with anomalous nucleotide sharing. TCRdb holds this immuneACCESS table with in-frame rearrangements only. Some clones are missing; in checked studies, unresolved V genes explain under half, and the rest has no known cause. V and J calls and clone size are as listed in that table; D and trimming were resolved from the DNA. This sample comprises about 110,000 clones, over 65% of them detected only once. Less than 15% of the sample is in the top ten clones.

About this clone itself: Its antigen specificity is not known. Base qualities are not at hand, and no much larger clone is one base apart.

The CDR3 contains 14 residues, cysteine and phenylalanine counted. Kept here is only the CDR3 DNA, which spans 42 bases and is read in frame from base 1. The germline V gene yields SGHRS for CDR1 and YFSETQ for CDR2. At the junction V is shortened by 3 bases and J by 7 bases, with 16 bases in between. In total, 630 or so healthy bone marrow donors made up the cohort. All cohort members were sampled while nominally healthy, although unrecorded immune exposures were likely present. The donor was CMV seropositive and was included in the group of approximately 310 seropositive cohort members. Every donor gave a peripheral blood sample, and the peripheral blood mononuclear cells from that sample were used for TCR beta sequencing. Genomic DNA was extracted from the blood cell samples with the Qiagen DNeasy Blood Extraction Kit.

Sequencing was done on a sample of PBMCs. The V gene is TRBV5-1 and the J gene is TRBJ1-1, with the identity of the D gene unclear. This TCR was sampled from a woman aged 35 to 49 in good health and CMV-seropositive. The CDR3 reads CASSSWTSKGEAFF. The nucleotides read TGCGCCAGCAGCTCTTGGACTTCGAAGGGTGAAGCTTTCTTT.